This is a list of T cell receptor beta chains from one sample in a study of T cell responses to AZD1222 COVID-19 vaccine. Method: immunoSEQ multiplex PCR; TCRdb's copy keeps in-frame clones and lacks some. The sample includes roughly 66,000 clones, 84% of them seen just once. The sequencing here drew on peripheral blood, taken on day 0 of AZD1222 vaccination. Receptors were obtained from an adult in good health. The CDR3 runs from the conserved cysteine through the conserved F or W. The order of the fields is J gene, V gene, clone size, D gene, CDR3 DNA, CDR3 protein. D genes are given only for firm matches. Clone sizes are given selectively: once, few, many, or a class where the clone is expanded.

>TRBJ1-1|TRBV5-4|NA|TRBD1
TGTGCCAGCAGCGTAAGGACAGGGTGGGACACTGAAGCTTTCTTT
CASSVRTGWDTEAFF
>TRBJ2-7|TRBV5-5|NA|NA
TGTGCCAGCAGCTTGTTTGGGACAACCTACGAGCAGTACTTC
CASSLFGTTYEQYF
>TRBJ2-7|TRBV27|NA|NA
TGTGCCAGCAGTCAGGCGATCTCCTACGAGCAGTACTTC
CASSQAISYEQYF
>TRBJ1-6|TRBV6-5|once|NA
TGTGCCAGCAGTTACTCGGCCGGGGGAAGTTCACCCCTCCACTTT
CASSYSAGGSSPLHF
>TRBJ1-6|TRBV5-1|NA|TRBD1
TGCGCCAGCAGCTCTAAGGGACAGGGGGAATCACCCCTCCACTTT
CASSSKGQGESPLHF
>TRBJ1-6|TRBV6-2/TRBV6-3|once|NA
TGTGCCAGCAGTAGGCTCGGGTTGCCCCTCCACTTT
CASSRLGLPLHF
>TRBJ2-2|TRBV7-8|NA|NA
TGTGCCAGCAGCTTAGTTACAGGGCCGAGCACCGGGGAGCTGTTTTTT
CASSLVTGPSTGELFF
>TRBJ2-3|TRBV6-4|NA|TRBD2
TGTGCCAGCAGTGACGGGGGACTAGGAGGCGATACGCAGTATTTT
CASSDGGLGGDTQYF
>TRBJ1-2|TRBV19|NA|TRBD1
TGTGCCAGTACCACAAGGAGGGGGCGCGACCTCTATGGCTACACCTTC
CASTTRRGRDLYGYTF
>TRBJ2-7|TRBV7-8|NA|NA
TGTGCCAGCAGCTTTGGTGAGGGGCCCTACGAGCAGTACTTC
CASSFGEGPYEQYF
>TRBJ1-1|TRBV7-9|NA|NA
TGTGCCAGCAGCTTAGCCTATACAGGGCCAAACACTGAAGCTTTCTTT
CASSLAYTGPNTEAFF
>TRBJ1-4|TRBV5-1|NA|NA
TGCGCCAGCAGCTTGGACAGTACTCTTAATGAAAAACTGTTTTTT
CASSLDSTLNEKLFF
>TRBJ1-1|TRBV13|NA|NA
TGTGCCAGCAGCTCAACCTTGAACACTGAAGCTTTCTTT
CASSSTLNTEAFF
>TRBJ1-5|TRBV10-3|NA|TRBD1
TGTGCCATCAGTGACTGGACAGGAGACAATCAGCCCCAGCATTTT
CAISDWTGDNQPQHF
>TRBJ1-1|TRBV7-6|few|NA
TGTGCCAGCAGCCGAACGGGCTTAACTGAAGCTTTCTTT
CASSRTGLTEAFF
>TRBJ2-1|TRBV7-9|few|TRBD1
TGTGCCAGCAACACAGGGGTCTTCTCCTACAATGAGCAGTTCTTC
CASNTGVFSYNEQFF
>TRBJ2-7|TRBV11-1|NA|TRBD2
TGTGCCAGCAGCCTCTACGGGGGGGCCTACGAGCAGTACTTC
CASSLYGGAYEQYF
>TRBJ1-6|TRBV5-1|NA|NA
TGCGCCAGCAGCCCCCTTCAGAGCTCCTATAATTCACCCCTCCACTTT
CASSPLQSSYNSPLHF
>TRBJ1-5|TRBV10-3|NA|NA
TGTGCCACGAACGGGGGGGGCAGCAATCAGCCCCAGCATTTT
CATNGGGSNQPQHF
>TRBJ2-2|TRBV11-3|NA|NA
TGTGCCAGCAGGCGTAGGACAGACCAGAACACCGGGGAGCTGTTTTTT
CASRRRTDQNTGELFF
>TRBJ2-3|TRBV6-1|NA|TRBD1
TGTGCCAGCAGTGAAGAGGCAGGGGGCTCAGATACGCAGTATTTT
CASSEEAGGSDTQYF
>TRBJ2-2|TRBV21-1|NA|NA
TGTGCCAGCAGCAAAGCGACTAGCGGGGTAGGGACCGGGGAGCTGTTTTTT
CASSKATSGVGTGELFF